Following are 26 T cell receptor beta chains from one sample sequenced in a study of CD8 T cells in ankylosing spondylitis. TCRdb re-analysed the 5' RACE reads in MiXCR, keeping a single row per CDR3 protein. The top ten clones hold under 7.5% of a sample with about 240,000 distinct CDR3 sequences, 7.5% to 9% of them seen once. The sequenced material came from blood, either unsorted or a sorted T cell fraction (not recorded which). The source is a male donor with ankylosing spondylitis or in good health (not recorded which).

This clonotype was counted at least ten times. The chain recombines TRBV3-1 with TRBJ2-3; 10 nucleotides line up with TRBD2. V was clipped by 3 bases and J by 6 bases; unmatched bases: 9. There are 16 residues in the CDR3. The germline V gene encodes CDR1 LGHDT and CDR2 YNNKEL (reference sequence). CDR3 amino acids: CASSHLAGAEGDTQYF. Here the CDR3 DNA reads TGTGCCAGCAGCCACCTAGCGGGAGCTGAGGGTGATACGCAGTATTTT.

There are a few counts of this clonotype. The chain recombines TRBV20-1 with TRBJ2-1, with 7 bases fitting TRBD1. V dropped 4 bases and J dropped 2; count of bases not matched to a gene: 14. This CDR3 comprises 17 residues. Germline V gives CDR1 DFQATT, CDR2 SNEGSKA (reference sequence). The CDR3 spells CSATRGTESETYNEQFF. The CDR3 nucleotides are TGCAGTGCTACTAGGGGGACAGAGTCGGAGACCTACAATGAGCAGTTCTTC.

This clonotype was counted at least ten times. This chain connects TRBV20-1 to TRBJ2-2; TRBD1 aligns across 8 bases. The V segment lost 4 bases and the J segment 6 bases; nucleotides outside the gene matches: 4. There are 13 residues in the CDR3. The germline CDR1 and CDR2 sequences are DFQATT and SNEGSKA (reference sequence). CDR3 amino acids: CSATRQGSGELFF. CDR3 nucleotide sequence: TGCAGTGCTACACGACAGGGGTCCGGGGAGCTGTTTTTT.

In this sample, this clonotype turned up many times. The gene calls are TRBV20-1 and TRBJ1-4; possibly TRBD1 for D (6 bases). CDR3 length: 16 residues. Trimming stripped 0 bases from V and 4 bases from J, with 15 bases between. From germline, CDR1 is DFQATT and CDR2 SNEGSKA (reference sequence). For the CDR3, the DNA is TGCAGTGCTAGAGAATACAGGACAGCATATAATGAAAAACTGTTTTTT. Residues: CSAREYRTAYNEKLFF.

The gene calls are TRBV2 and TRBJ2-3; D perhaps matches TRBD2 (5 bases). Trimming shortened V by 10 bases and J by 1 base, and 15 bases separated the two germline ends. The CDR3 sequence is 14 residues long. Germline V lookup: CDR1 SNHLY, CDR2 FYNNEI. CDR3 nucleotides: TGTGCCACCAGCGGTTCCCCTGGCACAGATACGCAGTATTTT. As protein: CATSGSPGTDTQYF.

J is TRBJ1-5 and V is TRBV7-8, with 7 bases aligning to TRBD1. Germline V lookup: CDR1 SGHVS, CDR2 FQNEAQ. With 3 bases clipped from V and 0 bases from J, the junction kept 8 bases outside the gene matches. This CDR3 is 17 amino acids long. The DNA for the CDR3 is TGTGCCAGCAGCTTTGGGGACAGCCTTTATAGCAATCAGCCCCAGCATTTT. Protein product: CASSFGDSLYSNQPQHF.

This clonotype occurred many times. This chain uses TRBV5-1 with TRBJ2-5; a weak D match, TRBD1 (5 bases). Germline lookup yields CDR1 SGHRS and CDR2 YFSETQ. Trimming cost V 1 base and J 0 bases, with 10 bases left between them. This CDR3 spans 15 amino acids. CDR3 loop: CASSLQGAYQETQYF. As DNA, the CDR3 is TGCGCCAGCAGCTTGCAGGGCGCGTACCAAGAGACCCAGTACTTC.

This clonotype was seen at least ten times. This chain links TRBV5-1 with TRBJ1-4, with 7 bases that match TRBD1. The CDR3 is 16 residues long. Per germline, CDR1 SGHRS and CDR2 YFSETQ. J was trimmed by 0 bases and V by 0 bases; bases with no gene match: 2. DNA of the CDR3: TGCGCCAGCAGCTTGGTTCAGGGGGCAACTAATGAAAAACTGTTTTTT. Translation: CASSLVQGATNEKLFF.

On this clonotype itself: A much larger clone differs by one base, so this may be a read error. The chain is built from TRBV7-9 and TRBJ2-7; D remains ambiguous. This CDR3 has 12 residues. Germline values: CDR1 SEHNR, CDR2 FQNEAQ (reference sequence). The CDR3 loop is CARSLGERPSYF. The CDR3 region has the DNA TGTGCCCGCAGCTTAGGAGAGAGACCGTCGTACTTC.

This clonotype was recorded many times. V and J are TRBV12-3 or TRBV12-4 and TRBJ1-2; 8 bases are shared with TRBD1. After removal of 5 bases from V and 5 bases from J, the junction contained 13 bases not matched to a gene. CDR3 size: 16 residues. The CDR3, as DNA: TGTGCCAGCAGTGTCGGGACAGGCGTCCCCATTTATGGCTACACCTTC. Protein: CASSVGTGVPIYGYTF.

In its sample, this clonotype was seen many times. The J gene is TRBJ1-1, the V gene TRBV20-1; D is perhaps TRBD1 (6 bases). Between the trimmed V and J ends, which lost 5 bases and 6 bases, there was a span of 16 bases. Per the germline V gene, CDR1 is DFQATT and CDR2 is SNEGSKA (reference sequence). This CDR3 contains 13 residues. The CDR3 loop is CSAGSQGYAEAFF. CDR3 coding DNA: TGCAGTGCTGGTTCACAGGGATATGCTGAAGCTTTCTTT.

The chain joins TRBV6-1 to TRBJ2-2, with D possibly TRBD2 on 6 matching bases. Germline lookup yields CDR1 MNHNS and CDR2 SASEGT. V lost 6 bases and J lost 5, with 13 bases in between. There are 14 residues in the CDR3. The DNA for the CDR3 is TGTGCCAGCAGACCGGGACGGGGGACCGGGGAGCTGTTTTTT. Its translation: CASRPGRGTGELFF.

The table lists this clonotype with many counts. The chain combines TRBV20-1 with TRBJ2-1; D is possibly TRBD1 (6 bases). V was shortened by 8 bases and J by 3 bases, with 20 bases between the two germline ends. Germline V CDR1 and CDR2: DFQATT, SNEGSKA (reference sequence). The CDR3 totals 15 residues. The CDR3 region is CSSAPGQANYNEQFF. CDR3 in DNA: TGCAGTTCCGCCCCGGGACAAGCCAACTACAATGAGCAGTTCTTC.

This clonotype was counted between two and nine times. The chain links TRBV5-1 to TRBJ1-2, with D possibly matching TRBD1 (5 bases). Trimming took 4 bases from V and 4 from J, leaving 14 bases between them. Germline V CDR1 and CDR2: SGHRS, YFSETQ. The CDR3 totals 14 residues. The CDR3 DNA sequence: TGCGCCAGCAGCCCGAGGGGTTTGAGCTATGGCTACACCTTC. Encoded protein: CASSPRGLSYGYTF.

This clonotype appeared many times. This chain connects TRBV13 to TRBJ1-3; D ambiguous. The germline CDR1 and CDR2 sequences are PRHDT and FYEKMQ (reference sequence). CDR3 size: 17 residues. Deletions cut 0 bases from V and 8 bases from J, with 20 bases between. CDR3 nucleotide sequence: TGTGCCAGCAGCTTAGGAGGTTCGGGTATGGGTAAAGACACCATATATTTT. This codes for CASSLGGSGMGKDTIYF.

This clonotype was observed a handful of times. The rearrangement links TRBV7-9 to TRBJ1-1, with D unclear. This CDR3 is built from 16 residues. The V and J ends lost 1 base and 2 bases respectively, with 14 bases between them. Germline CDR1 reads SEHNR; CDR2 reads FQNEAQ (reference sequence). CDR3 region: CASSLGVRAVNTEAFF. CDR3 nucleotide sequence: TGTGCCAGCAGCTTAGGCGTGCGGGCCGTTAACACTGAAGCTTTCTTT.

Points on this clonotype: A clone one base away is much larger, so this may be a read error. The chain combines TRBV7-9 with TRBJ1-4; D call uncertain. The CDR3 sequence is 16 residues long. The germline V gene has CDR1 SEHNR and CDR2 FQNEAQ (reference sequence). The CDR3 coding sequence is TGTGCCAGCAGCCCCGGGGAGACACGAATTAATGAAAAAATGTTTTTT. Translation: CASSPGETRINEKMFF.

This clonotype has at least ten counts. The J gene is TRBJ1-5, the V gene TRBV5-1, with TRBD1 identical over 7 bases. The CDR3 covers 15 residues. The V segment lost 0 bases and the J segment 2 bases; nucleotides outside the gene matches: 2. Per germline, CDR1 SGHRS and CDR2 YFSETQ. The CDR3 DNA reads as TGCGCCAGCAGCTTGGGAGACAGGGGCAATCAGCCCCAGCATTTT. Protein product: CASSLGDRGNQPQHF.

This clonotype has ten or more counts. The chain combines TRBV28 with TRBJ2-1; tentatively, D is TRBD1 (5 bases). CDR3 size: 14 residues. Trimming took off 6 bases at V and 7 bases at J, with 16 bases between the two ends. CDR1 is MDHEN and CDR2 is SYDVKM in the germline V gene. Here the CDR3 reads CASSPPDHRNEQFF. The CDR3 DNA reads TGTGCCAGCAGCCCTCCGGACCACAGGAATGAGCAGTTCTTC.

This clonotype was counted many times. The chain joins TRBV27 to TRBJ1-6; D not resolved. V was trimmed by 3 bases and J by 3 bases, leaving 12 bases between them. This CDR3 is built from 16 residues. CDR1 and CDR2 from the germline V gene are MNHEY and SMNVEV (reference sequence). Here the CDR3 reads CASSLKGPIYNSPLHF. The DNA of the CDR3 is TGTGCCAGCAGTTTGAAGGGCCCTATCTATAATTCACCCCTCCACTTT.

The gene calls are TRBV5-1 and TRBJ2-5; perhaps D is TRBD1 or TRBD2 (5 bases each). In germline, CDR1 is SGHRS, CDR2 YFSETQ. V dropped 2 bases and J dropped 4 bases, with 12 bases sitting between them. The CDR3 extends over 14 amino acids. CDR3 in DNA: TGCGCCAGCAGCTTTGGGGGTCTTGGAGAGACCCAGTACTTC. This codes for CASSFGGLGETQYF.

This clonotype appeared many times. The V gene is TRBV5-1, the J gene TRBJ2-7, with 7 bases that match TRBD1. Germline CDR1 reads SGHRS; CDR2 reads YFSETQ. This CDR3 contains 12 residues. J gave up 7 bases and V 5 bases, and 6 bases lay outside the gene matches. The CDR3 region is CASRRDSLEQYF. The CDR3 bases are TGCGCCAGCAGGAGGGACAGCCTGGAGCAGTACTTC.

This clonotype was detected ten times or more. V usage is TRBV27 and J usage is TRBJ2-3, with TRBD1 as a possible D gene (7 bases). V lost 7 bases to trimming and J lost 2 bases, with 13 bases between them. This CDR3 region has 14 residues. Germline assignment: CDR1 MNHEY and CDR2 SMNVEV (reference sequence). The DNA of the CDR3 is TGTGCCAGCACGTCCAGGGGGGTCACAGATACGCAGTATTTT. Protein product: CASTSRGVTDTQYF.

Ten or more counts support this clonotype. V is TRBV29-1 and J is TRBJ1-2; tentative D call: TRBD1 (6 bases). Looked up from germline, CDR1 is SQVTM and CDR2 is ANQGSEA. The CDR3 is 12 residues long. Trimming took off 7 bases at V and 1 base at J, with 10 bases between the two ends. The CDR3 DNA is TGCAGCGGCGGAGGGGGTAACTATGGCTACACCTTC. This codes for CSGGGGNYGYTF.

At least ten counts were recorded for this clonotype. The chain is built from TRBV2 and TRBJ2-1; D remains unclear. The CDR3 sequence is 12 residues long. The germline gives CDR1 SNHLY, CDR2 FYNNEI. V shed 6 bases and J shed 4 bases, with 7 bases lying between them. The CDR3 DNA follows: TGTGCCAGCAGCGCACGGTACAATGAGCAGTTCTTC. It encodes CASSARYNEQFF.

This clonotype was picked up a small number of times. The chain joins TRBV5-1 to TRBJ1-6, with 7 bases fitting TRBD1. Germline V CDR1 and CDR2: SGHRS, YFSETQ. The J segment lost 9 bases and the V segment lost 4 bases, leaving 7 bases of the junction unmatched. The CDR3 covers 14 residues. The CDR3 coding sequence is TGCGCCAGCAGCCCCGGGACAGAGGGTTCACCCCTCCACTTT. The encoded protein is CASSPGTEGSPLHF.